The 7 T cell receptor beta chains given below trace back to one sample, sequenced in a study of read filtering for tumor transcriptome and immune sequencing. The library was built from around 380 ng RNA with molecular barcoded adaptors for alpha/delta and beta/gamma chains. TCRdb re-derived calls from the reads in MiXCR, one entry per CDR3 protein. The sample contains approximately 43,000 distinct CDR3 sequences, under 15% of which appear only once. Sequencing was performed on a population of CD138-negative cells sorted from bone marrow. These receptors were obtained from a donor over 35 with multiple myeloma.

This clonotype was seen only a few times. Just one base apart from a much larger clone, this may be a read error. This sequence joins TRBV20-1 and TRBJ2-7, with 8 bases identical to TRBD2. V trimming: 4 bases; J trimming: 0 bases; junction bases outside the gene matches: 11. The CDR3 is 16 residues long. From germline, CDR1 is DFQATT and CDR2 SNEGSKA (reference sequence). The CDR3 is CSATGGAGVRSYEQYF. The CDR3 nucleotides read TGCAGTGCTACTGGTGGAGCGGGAGTTCGCTCCTACGAGCAGTACTTC.

This clonotype was detected ten times or more. This chain links TRBV19 with TRBJ1-5, with D maybe TRBD1 (5 bases). CDR1 LNHDA and CDR2 SQIVND come from the germline V gene (reference sequence). With 4 bases removed from V and 6 bases from J, the gap between germline ends came to 13 bases. CDR3 length: 14 residues. The CDR3 is CASSSLRGGQPQHF. CDR3 in DNA: TGTGCCAGTAGTAGCCTACGTGGGGGTCAGCCCCAGCATTTT. Full variable domain (missing parts from reference TRBV19 and TRBJ1-5): DGGITQSPKYLFRKEGQNVTLSCEQNLNHDAMYWYRQDPGQGLRLIYYSQIVNDFQKGDIAEGYSVSREKKESFPLTVTSAQKNPTAFYLCASSSLRGGQPQHFGDGTRLSIL.

In this sample, this clonotype turned up many times. J is TRBJ2-1 and V is TRBV20-1; 8 bases agree with TRBD2. Germline lookup yields CDR1 DFQATT and CDR2 SNEGSKA (reference sequence). CDR3 size: 16 residues. The trim removed 6 bases at V and 1 base at J, leaving 11 bases unmatched. In nucleotides, the CDR3 is TGCAGTGCGCCTCAAGGTGGCGGGAGGTCCTACAATGAGCAGTTCTTC. This codes for CSAPQGGGRSYNEQFF.

As to this clonotype: The junction does not match germline at one end; this may be a read error. The V and J genes are TRBV7-2 and TRBJ2-2, with TRBD2 identical over 13 bases. This CDR3 comprises 18 residues. Germline CDR1 is SGHTA and CDR2 is FQGNSA. CDR3 nucleotides: TGTGCCAGCAGCTCCCTACTAGCGGGAGGGGCGAACACCGGGGATCTGTTTTTT. This translates into CASSSLLAGGANTGDLFF.

Many counts were recorded for this clonotype. The V and J genes are TRBV29-1 and TRBJ2-3, with D possibly called TRBD1 or TRBD2 (5 bases each). V lost 5 bases to trimming and J lost 4 bases, with 16 bases between them. CDR1 SQVTM and CDR2 ANQGSEA come from the germline V gene. The CDR3 consists of 14 residues. CDR3: CSVNLGLGADTQYF. CDR3 in DNA: TGCAGCGTTAATTTGGGGTTGGGGGCAGATACGCAGTATTTT.

Many counts were recorded for this clonotype. The chain employs TRBV20-1 and TRBJ2-7, with TRBD2 matching over 12 bases. V trimming: 5 bases; J trimming: 6 bases; junction bases outside the gene matches: 14. The CDR3 extends over 16 amino acids. Germline lookup yields CDR1 DFQATT and CDR2 SNEGSKA (reference sequence). CDR3 bases: TGCAGTGCTCCGATGACGGAACTAGCGGGAGGCTCCGAGCAGTACTTC. This sequence encodes CSAPMTELAGGSEQYF.

This clonotype was counted ten times or more. The rearrangement joins TRBV27 to TRBJ2-5; 7 positions agree with TRBD1. This CDR3 region has 15 residues. The V segment lost 4 bases and the J segment 2 bases; nucleotides outside the gene matches: 7. CDR1 is MNHEY and CDR2 is SMNVEV in the germline V gene (reference sequence). For the CDR3, the DNA is TGTGCCAGCAGTTACAGGGGCATTAATCAAGAGACCCAGTACTTC. Translated: CASSYRGINQETQYF.